The 11 T cell receptor beta chains reported below all come from one sample, sequenced in a study of T cells of healthy individuals. A single record per CDR3 protein comes from TCRdb applying MiXCR to the 5' RACE reads. The table has approximately 100,000 distinct CDR3 sequences, about 16% seen once. These receptors were obtained from a human donor in good health.

In this sample, this clonotype turned up a few times. The CDR3 spells CASSMVGLADFSVTYNEQFF. As DNA, the CDR3 is TGTGCCAGTAGTATGGTAGGACTAGCGGACTTTTCAGTCACCTACAATGAGCAGTTCTTC. This chain connects TRBV19 to TRBJ2-1, with 10 bases fitting TRBD2. Losses at the gene ends were 3 bases for V and 2 bases for J; bases not matched to a gene: 16. The CDR3 is 20 residues long. The germline gives CDR1 LNHDA, CDR2 SQIVND (reference sequence).

This clonotype occurred a few times. J is TRBJ2-3 and V is TRBV7-8; no reliable D call. This CDR3 is 14 amino acids long. In germline, CDR1 is SGHVS, CDR2 FQNEAQ. V shed 5 bases and J shed 2 bases, with 11 bases lying between them. The CDR3 DNA follows: TGTGCCAGCAGCCGCGACTTGAACACAGATACGCAGTATTTT. This encodes CASSRDLNTDTQYF.

This chain connects TRBV9 to TRBJ2-3; tentative D call: TRBD1 (6 bases). Germline CDR1 and CDR2: SGDLS and YYNGEE. V was pared by 4 bases and J by 4 bases, with 13 bases between. This CDR3 has 14 residues. CDR3: CASSTHRDPDTQYF. CDR3 nucleotides: TGTGCCAGCAGCACCCACAGGGATCCAGATACGCAGTATTTT. The complete variable domain, with remaining parts taken from reference TRBV9 and TRBJ2-3, reads DSGVTQTPKHLITATGQRVTLRCSPRSGDLSVYWYQQSLDQGLQFLIQYYNGEERAKGNILERFSAQQFPDLHSELNLSSLELGDSALYFCASSTHRDPDTQYFGPGTRLTVL.

The CDR3 protein is CASSYSRGKNTEAFF. In DNA, the CDR3 is TGTGCCAGCAGTTACTCCAGGGGAAAGAACACTGAAGCTTTCTTT. The chain employs TRBV6-6 and TRBJ1-1, with a tentative D call TRBD1 (6 bases). Trimming took 0 bases from V and 1 from J, leaving 9 bases between them. Per the germline V gene, CDR1 is MNHNY and CDR2 is SVGAGI (reference sequence). This CDR3 comprises 15 residues.

This chain connects TRBV29-1 to TRBJ2-7; D is unresolved. V shed 1 base and J shed 1 base, with 8 bases lying between them. Germline V gene lookup returns CDR1 SQVTM and CDR2 ANQGSEA. The CDR3 sequence is 13 residues long. The CDR3 protein is CSVEGPGSYEQYF. The DNA for the CDR3 is TGCAGCGTTGAAGGGCCAGGATCCTACGAGCAGTACTTC.

The table lists this clonotype with a few counts. The rearrangement uses TRBV4-1 and TRBJ2-3, with D perhaps TRBD1 (7 bases). V was shortened by 1 base and J by 5 bases, with 16 bases between the two germline ends. Germline V gives CDR1 MGHRA, CDR2 YSYEKL. This CDR3 spans 16 amino acids. CDR3 sequence (DNA): TGCGCCAGCAGCCAAGCGGTGGCAGGGGGGAGAGATACGCAGTATTTT. Translating gives CASSQAVAGGRDTQYF.

This clonotype was detected ten times or more. The J gene is TRBJ1-1, the V gene TRBV28, with 9 positions matching TRBD1. Trimming took 7 bases from V and 5 from J; bases not matched to a gene: 11. CDR3 length: 15 residues. Germline CDR1 reads MDHEN; CDR2 reads SYDVKM. The CDR3 spells CASTPGTGTGTEAFF. The CDR3 nucleotides are TGTGCCAGCACCCCCGGGACAGGGACCGGGACTGAAGCTTTCTTT. Full variable domain (outside the CDR3, taken from reference TRBV28 and TRBJ1-1): DVKVTQSSRYLVKRTGEKVFLECVQDMDHENMFWYRQDPGLGLRLIYFSYDVKMKEKGDIPEGYSVSREKKERFSLILESASTNQTSMYLCASTPGTGTGTEAFFGQGTRLTVV.

This clonotype was found many times. This chain joins TRBV18 and TRBJ2-3; D is possibly TRBD2 (6 bases). The CDR3 has 14 residues. Germline V CDR1 and CDR2: KGHSH, LQKENI. Trimming removed 5 bases from V and 2 bases from J, with 11 bases in between. In DNA, the CDR3 is TGTGCCAGCTCATCGCGGGAAACCACAGATACGCAGTATTTT. Translation: CASSSRETTDTQYF.

The chain combines TRBV4-3 with TRBJ1-6; D is unclear. The germline CDR1 and CDR2 sequences are LGHNA and YSLEER. The CDR3 consists of 13 residues. Trimming took off 0 bases at V and 14 bases at J, with 11 bases between the two ends. The CDR3 region is CASSQDWPGTLHF. The CDR3 bases are TGCGCCAGCAGCCAAGATTGGCCGGGAACCCTCCACTTT.

The chain couples TRBV4-3 to TRBJ1-6; no reliable D call. V lost 0 bases to trimming and J lost 4 bases, with 10 bases between them. CDR3 length equals 16 residues. Germline assignment: CDR1 LGHNA and CDR2 YSLEER. For the CDR3, the DNA is TGCGCCAGCAGCCAAGAAGGATCACTGTATAATTCACCCCTCCACTTT. Its translation is CASSQEGSLYNSPLHF.

This clonotype has only a few counts. The chain uses TRBV28 and TRBJ1-5; TRBD1 might be the D (6 bases). CDR1 and CDR2 from the germline V gene are MDHEN and SYDVKM. Trimming took 2 bases from V and 6 from J, leaving 11 bases between them. The CDR3 contains 14 residues. Here the CDR3 DNA reads TGTGCCAGCAGTTTAATGGGGGGCGGTCAGCCCCAGCATTTT. Translating gives CASSLMGGGQPQHF.